A single sample is the source of the 32 T cell receptor beta chains below, sequenced in a study of blood T cell repertoires in COVID-19. TCRdb's copy holds only in-frame clones and misses some; the assay was immunoSEQ multiplex PCR. The sample shows more than 95,000 clones, around 88% of them seen only once. The sample taken for sequencing was peripheral blood. All receptors derive from a human donor in a cohort sampled during active COVID-19.

A single count supports this clone. The J gene is TRBJ1-3, the V gene TRBV19; D is undetermined. The CDR3 spans 13 residues. Germline-derived CDR1 and CDR2 are LNHDA and SQIVND (reference sequence). Trimming left V 8 bases short and J 5 bases short, with 13 bases between. CDR3 amino acids: CASPPLDRNTIYF. CDR3 DNA sequence: TGTGCCAGTCCCCCCCTTGACAGAAACACCATATATTTT.

The J gene is TRBJ1-2, the V gene TRBV30; a weak D match, TRBD1 (6 bases). This CDR3 region has 13 residues. The germline V and J ends were trimmed by 1 base and 6 bases, with 12 bases remaining between them. Per germline, CDR1 GTSNPN and CDR2 SVGIG (reference sequence). Here the CDR3 DNA reads TGTGCCTGGAGTGCCACAGGGAACAATGGCTACACCTTC. Protein: CAWSATGNNGYTF.

CDR3 bases: TGTGCCACTAACAGGGTAGGCTCTGGGGCCAACGTCCTGACTTTC. The encoded protein is CATNRVGSGANVLTF. This chain joins TRBV6-5 and TRBJ2-6; D possibly corresponds to TRBD1 (6 bases). Germline V gene lookup returns CDR1 MNHEY and CDR2 SVGAGI. This CDR3 comprises 15 residues. V lost 10 bases and J lost 0, with 13 bases in between.

The chain links TRBV5-4 to TRBJ1-3; D gene unclear. The germline CDR1 and CDR2 sequences are SGHNT and YYREEE (reference sequence). Trimming removed 2 bases from V and 4 bases from J, with 28 bases in between. The CDR3 consists of 20 residues. CDR3 region: CASSFISGRLVSDSGNTIYF. DNA for the CDR3: TGTGCCAGCAGCTTCATCTCCGGACGCCTGGTTAGCGATTCGGGAAACACCATATATTTT.

The chain links TRBV9 to TRBJ2-4; 7 nucleotides align to TRBD1. The CDR3 consists of 15 residues. From germline, CDR1 is SGDLS and CDR2 YYNGEE. V lost 0 bases, J lost 7 bases, and 7 bases stayed unmatched. The CDR3 spells CASSVGIGGANIQYF. CDR3 nucleotides: TGTGCCAGCAGCGTAGGGATAGGGGGCGCGAACATTCAGTACTTC.

The chain joins TRBV5-1 to TRBJ1-1; 10 nucleotides match TRBD1. V lost 0 bases, J lost 3 bases, and 5 bases stayed unmatched. Germline V gene data show CDR1 as SGHRS and CDR2 as YFSETQ. CDR3 size: 16 residues. The CDR3, as DNA: TGCGCCAGCAGCTTGGCACCGGACAGGGGGGACACTGAAGCTTTCTTT. It encodes CASSLAPDRGDTEAFF.

The CDR3 nucleotides are TGTGCCAGCAGTTACAGGGGCGAGACCCAGTACTTC. Translating it yields CASSYRGETQYF. This chain uses TRBV2 with TRBJ2-5, with 7 bases matching TRBD1. This CDR3 has 12 residues. Per germline, CDR1 SNHLY and CDR2 FYNNEI. The V and J ends lost 5 bases and 5 bases, in that order; junction bases with no gene match: 2.

The gene calls are TRBV2 and TRBJ2-3, with TRBD1 as a possible D gene (5 bases). The CDR3 runs to 14 residues. Germline CDR1 reads SNHLY; CDR2 reads FYNNEI. Trimming stripped 6 bases from V and 2 bases from J, with 12 bases between. This CDR3 is CASRPGSHTDTQYF. CDR3 bases: TGTGCCAGCAGACCAGGGTCCCACACAGATACGCAGTATTTT. The complete variable domain, with remaining parts taken from reference TRBV2 and TRBJ2-3, reads EPEVTQTPSHQVTQMGQEVILRCVPISNHLYFYWYRQILGQKVEFLVSFYNNEISEKSEIFDDQFSVERPDGSNFTLKIRSTKLEDSAMYFCASRPGSHTDTQYFGPGTRLTVL.

The chain recombines TRBV5-1 with TRBJ2-1, with D tentatively TRBD2 (5 bases). The V end lost 3 bases, the J end lost 0 bases, and 13 bases lay between the germline ends. Germline loops: CDR1 SGHRS, CDR2 YFSETQ. The CDR3 has 16 residues. The CDR3 nucleotides read TGCGCCAGCAGCTCCGGACTGGGGAGCTCCTACAATGAGCAGTTCTTC. Protein sequence: CASSSGLGSSYNEQFF.

The chain links TRBV19 to TRBJ1-1; 8 nucleotides agree with TRBD1. The CDR3 has 13 amino acids. CDR1 and CDR2 from the germline V gene are LNHDA and SQIVND (reference sequence). V was pared by 8 bases and J by 5 bases, with 7 bases of the junction left unmatched. CDR3 DNA sequence: TGTGCCAGTTGCGGACAGGGATTTACTGAAGCTTTCTTT. This sequence encodes CASCGQGFTEAFF.

The chain joins TRBV19 to TRBJ1-3; 11 bases map to TRBD1. The CDR3 is 15 residues long. J gave up 2 bases and V 6 bases, and 3 bases lay outside the gene matches. The germline V gene encodes CDR1 LNHDA and CDR2 SQIVND (reference sequence). The CDR3 coding sequence is TGTGCCAGTAGAGAGGACAGGGGGCCTGGAAACACCATATATTTT. This gives the protein CASREDRGPGNTIYF.

The rearrangement joins TRBV5-5 to TRBJ2-1, with 7 bases lining up with TRBD2. Germline V gene lookup returns CDR1 SGHKS and CDR2 YYEKEE (reference sequence). The CDR3 loop spans 14 amino acids. The trim removed 0 bases at V and 3 bases at J, leaving 0 bases unmatched. The CDR3: CASSLGTSYNEQFF. For the CDR3, the DNA is TGTGCCAGCAGCTTGGGGACTAGCTACAATGAGCAGTTCTTC.

This chain joins TRBV27 and TRBJ2-2, with TRBD2 matching 7 bases. J gave up 2 bases and V 4 bases, and 4 bases lay outside the gene matches. Germline-derived CDR1 and CDR2 are MNHEY and SMNVEV (reference sequence). CDR3 length: 15 amino acids. CDR3 amino acids: CASSSPTSNTGELFF. In DNA form, the CDR3 reads TGTGCCAGCAGTTCCCCGACTAGCAACACCGGGGAGCTGTTTTTT.

As DNA, the CDR3 is TGTGCCAGCCTACTAGCGGGAGTACCGGGGGAGCTGTTTTTT. Amino acid sequence: CASLLAGVPGELFF. V and J are TRBV19 and TRBJ2-2; TRBD2 agrees at 11 bases. CDR1 and CDR2 from the germline V gene are LNHDA and SQIVND (reference sequence). There are 14 residues in the CDR3. V lost 9 bases and J lost 8; bases outside the gene matches: 8.

This sequence joins TRBV11-2 and TRBJ2-7; D is unresolved. Looked up from germline, CDR1 is SGHAT and CDR2 is FQNNGV. The CDR3 spans 12 residues. Trimming left V 1 base short and J 6 bases short, with 7 bases between. The CDR3 DNA reads as TGTGCCAGCAGCTTAGTGAGGAGCGAGCAGTACTTC. It encodes CASSLVRSEQYF.

J is TRBJ2-2 and V is TRBV14; no clear D. The CDR3 runs to 14 residues. The germline V gene encodes CDR1 SGHDN and CDR2 FVKESK. V was pared by 2 bases and J by 1 base, with 5 bases between. CDR3 region: CASSQQLNTGELFF. The CDR3, as DNA: TGTGCCAGCAGCCAACAGTTGAACACCGGGGAGCTGTTTTTT.

The rearrangement links TRBV5-1 to TRBJ1-1; a weak D match, TRBD1 (5 bases). Between the trimmed V and J ends, which lost 2 bases and 1 base, there was a span of 9 bases. There are 14 residues in the CDR3. The germline V gene has CDR1 SGHRS and CDR2 YFSETQ. The CDR3 region is CASSLQAENTEAFF. CDR3 sequence (DNA): TGCGCCAGCAGCTTACAGGCGGAGAACACTGAAGCTTTCTTT.

The V gene is TRBV27, the J gene TRBJ2-1; 12 bases fit TRBD2. Germline V lookup: CDR1 MNHEY, CDR2 SMNVEV (reference sequence). The V segment lost 2 bases and the J segment 7 bases; nucleotides outside the gene matches: 9. The CDR3 runs to 17 residues. The CDR3 loop is CASSLSPLAGGPNEQFF. Written as DNA, the CDR3 is TGTGCCAGCAGTTTAAGTCCCCTAGCGGGAGGGCCTAATGAGCAGTTCTTC.

The chain has TRBV10-1 and TRBJ2-7; unclear D gene. Trimming left V 2 bases short and J 5 bases short, with 10 bases between. Germline V lookup: CDR1 WNHNN, CDR2 SYGVQD (reference sequence). The CDR3 extends over 13 amino acids. CDR3 sequence (DNA): TGCGCCAGCAGTGAGGGTGGGCTCCACGAGCAGTACTTC. Protein product: CASSEGGLHEQYF.

The chain combines TRBV12-3 or TRBV12-4 with TRBJ1-2; a possible D gene is TRBD1 (5 bases). The V and J ends lost 5 bases and 8 bases respectively, with 15 bases between them. The CDR3 covers 13 residues. CDR3 region: CASSNLPGGGYTF. In DNA form, the CDR3 reads TGTGCCAGCAGTAATCTGCCGGGGGGAGGCTACACCTTC.

This clone turned up a few times. The chain uses TRBV4-2 and TRBJ2-7, with TRBD1 identical over 10 bases. CDR1 LGHNA and CDR2 YNFKEQ come from the germline V gene. With 5 bases clipped from V and 3 bases from J, the junction kept 7 bases outside the gene matches. The CDR3 contains 15 residues. The DNA for the CDR3 is TGTGCCAGCAGCAACCGGGACAGGGGCCTCTACGAGCAGTACTTC. It specifies CASSNRDRGLYEQYF.

The chain combines TRBV9 with TRBJ2-1, with 7 positions matching TRBD2. The CDR3 covers 17 residues. After removal of 4 bases from V and 1 base from J, the junction contained 11 bases not matched to a gene. Germline V gene lookup returns CDR1 SGDLS and CDR2 YYNGEE. The CDR3 DNA reads as TGTGCCAGCAGCAAGTTTCAGCGGGACTCTTCCTACAATGAGCAGTTCTTC. It is translated as CASSKFQRDSSYNEQFF.

This chain joins TRBV19 and TRBJ1-4, with D possibly TRBD1 on 5 matching bases. The germline CDR1 and CDR2 sequences are LNHDA and SQIVND (reference sequence). V was pared by 5 bases and J by 8 bases, with 12 bases between. The CDR3 totals 13 residues. The chain's CDR3 is CASSDRRAEKLFF. CDR3 in DNA: TGTGCCAGTAGTGACAGACGCGCCGAAAAACTGTTTTTT.

V gene TRBV10-1 combines with J gene TRBJ1-2; TRBD1 aligns across 8 bases. The germline gives CDR1 WNHNN, CDR2 SYGVQD (reference sequence). V lost 2 bases to trimming and J lost 3 bases; unmatched junction nucleotides: 2. The CDR3 totals 14 residues. CDR3 in amino acids: CASSEMGQDYGYTF. The CDR3 DNA sequence: TGCGCCAGCAGTGAGATGGGACAGGACTATGGCTACACCTTC.

The chain couples TRBV19 to TRBJ2-3, with 9 bases lining up with TRBD2. This CDR3 spans 15 amino acids. Per germline, CDR1 LNHDA and CDR2 SQIVND (reference sequence). J was trimmed by 5 bases and V by 7 bases; bases with no gene match: 10. CDR3 amino acids: CASKSGGRVLDTQYF. CDR3 nucleotides: TGTGCCAGTAAATCGGGCGGGAGGGTGCTAGATACGCAGTATTTT.

The chain combines TRBV10-1 with TRBJ2-3; 11 bases align to TRBD2. The junction had 4 bases not matched to a gene; V was cut back by 2 bases and J by 3 bases. The CDR3 is 16 amino acids. Germline V CDR1 and CDR2: WNHNN, SYGVQD (reference sequence). The CDR3 sequence: CASSETSGSWTDTQYF. The CDR3 DNA is TGCGCCAGCAGTGAGACTAGCGGGAGTTGGACAGATACGCAGTATTTT.

This clone has only one observation. This sequence joins TRBV7-2 and TRBJ2-2, with 11 bases that match TRBD2. From germline, CDR1 is SGHTA and CDR2 FQGNSA. This CDR3 region has 19 residues. V gave up 5 bases and J gave up 0 bases; unmatched junction bases: 11. The CDR3 reads CASSPLSGLAGTNTGELFF. Here the CDR3 DNA reads TGTGCCAGCAGCCCCCTCTCCGGACTAGCGGGCACGAACACCGGGGAGCTGTTTTTT.

The chain links TRBV9 to TRBJ1-3, with D perhaps TRBD1 (5 bases). Trimming cost V 2 bases and J 5 bases, with 11 bases left between them. The CDR3 sequence is 14 residues long. CDR1 is SGDLS, CDR2 YYNGEE, per germline. In nucleotides, the CDR3 is TGTGCCAGCAGCGTTACGGGGGATCGAAACACCATATATTTT. It codes for CASSVTGDRNTIYF.

J is TRBJ2-1 and V is TRBV30; tentatively, D is TRBD2 (6 bases). Germline loops: CDR1 GTSNPN, CDR2 SVGIG (reference sequence). CDR3 length: 16 amino acids. V lost 4 bases and J lost 5, with 21 bases in between. Here the CDR3 DNA reads TGTGCCTGGACCACTTACGGGGGAGGAAGGGACAATGAGCAGTTCTTC. Translating gives CAWTTYGGGRDNEQFF.

The chain is built from TRBV15 and TRBJ2-5; 10 bases agree with TRBD2. CDR3 size: 19 residues. Germline trimming cut 0 bases from V and 4 bases from J; bases unmatched to any gene: 14. Germline V CDR1 and CDR2: LNHNV, YYDKDF (reference sequence). DNA of the CDR3: TGTGCCACCAGCAGAGATAAGGGCCAGCGGGGGGGCCCCCGAGAGACCCAGTACTTC. It translates to CATSRDKGQRGGPRETQYF.

The V gene is TRBV7-6, the J gene TRBJ1-2, with TRBD1 matching over 8 bases. Losses at the gene ends were 8 bases for V and 5 bases for J; bases not matched to a gene: 13. Looked up from germline, CDR1 is SGHVS and CDR2 is FNYEAQ. The CDR3 has 15 amino acids. The CDR3 region has the DNA TGTGCCAGCCCCTCGGGCAGGGGGCAGGGGTATGGCTACACCTTC. Its translation is CASPSGRGQGYGYTF.

The V call is TRBV15, the J call TRBJ2-7; unclear D gene. The CDR3 is made up of 12 amino acids. Germline CDR1 LNHNV, CDR2 YYDKDF (reference sequence). Trimming took off 0 bases at V and 6 bases at J, with 6 bases between the two ends. In DNA, the CDR3 is TGTGCCACCAGCAGAGAGGCCAGCGAGCAGTACTTC. It codes for CATSREASEQYF.